These 32 T cell receptor beta chains originate from one sample sequenced in a study of blood T cells in healthy people across ages (dated by TCRdb to between 2015 and 2017). To prepare the library, 5' RACE was applied. Data came from an Illumina HiSeq 2500. A second roughly 6 to 12 cycle PCR used a sample-barcoded 5' primer and a J-beta primer mix. TCRdb reran the public reads through fastp at Q25 and MiXCR, keeping productive beta chains. Duplicate CDR3 protein sequences are folded into a single record with the most common DNA and genes. The sample data list some 930,000 distinct CDR3 sequences, and around 29% of these were observed just once. The ten largest clonotypes hold roughly a tenth of the sample. The same data also went into a second study, on T cells of mothers and their children.

What was sequenced was blood. The receptors shown here come from a woman aged 40 to 50 in good health.

Remarks on this clonotype: Its ends do not fully match the called genes, so a read error is possible. The chain couples TRBV6-5 to TRBJ1-3, with a weak D call TRBD1 (5 bases). Germline CDR1 MNHEY, CDR2 SVGAGI. CDR3 length: 15 residues. The CDR3, as DNA: TGTGTCAGCAGTGGAGACGGGGGGTTTGGAAACACCATATATTTT. Its translation: CVSSGDGGFGNTIYF.

CDR3 protein: CASSGTVKNQPQHF. CDR3 bases: TGCGCCAGCAGTGGGACAGTGAAAAATCAGCCCCAGCATTTT. This chain uses TRBV4-1 with TRBJ1-5; 7 nucleotides agree with TRBD1. Germline CDR1 MGHRA, CDR2 YSYEKL. J lost 4 bases, V lost 6 bases, and 6 bases had no gene match. This CDR3 region has 14 residues.

The V and J genes are TRBV28 and TRBJ1-5; D not certain. The CDR3 length is 15 residues. The germline V gene has CDR1 MDHEN and CDR2 SYDVKM. Trimming took off 6 bases at V and 1 base at J, with 13 bases between the two ends. CDR3 bases: TGTGCCAGCAGCCGGATAGACACAAGCAATCAGCCCCAGCATTTT. Translated: CASSRIDTSNQPQHF.

This chain uses TRBV20-1 with TRBJ1-3; 9 positions match TRBD1. This CDR3 has 14 amino acids. The germline gives CDR1 DFQATT, CDR2 SNEGSKA (reference sequence). V was pared by 6 bases and J by 4 bases, with 7 bases of the junction left unmatched. The CDR3, as DNA: TGCAGTGCCCAGGACAGGGGTACAGGAAACACCATATATTTT. Its protein product is CSAQDRGTGNTIYF.

Concerning this clonotype itself: No conserved phenylalanine or tryptophan is present at the end of the CDR3, so a read error is the likely explanation. The rearrangement links TRBV13 to TRBJ1-6; TRBD1 is a possible D gene (6 bases). V lost 6 bases and J lost 3, with 18 bases in between. Germline loops: CDR1 PRHDT, CDR2 FYEKMQ (reference sequence). The CDR3 runs 17 residues. The CDR3: CASRNLGAGSYNSPLHV. CDR3 DNA sequence: TGTGCCAGCAGAAACCTGGGGGCAGGGAGCTATAATTCACCCCTCCACGTT.

The chain couples TRBV29-1 to TRBJ1-2; 9 nucleotides match TRBD1. The germline V gene has CDR1 SQVTM and CDR2 ANQGSEA. CDR3 length: 13 residues. V dropped 2 bases and J dropped 12; count of bases not matched to a gene: 10. The CDR3: CSVEKEQGAIHTF. For the CDR3, the DNA is TGCAGCGTTGAAAAGGAACAGGGGGCGATCCACACCTTC.

This sequence joins TRBV12-3 or TRBV12-4 and TRBJ2-5; perhaps TRBD2 as D (6 bases). V gave up 6 bases and J gave up 5 bases, with 16 bases separating them. This CDR3 contains 14 residues. The CDR3 nucleotides are TGTGCCAGCAGCCCCGGACTATACGGGGAGACCCAGTACTTC. It yields the protein CASSPGLYGETQYF.

In its sample, this clonotype was seen once. A clone one base away is much larger, so this may be a read error. This chain uses TRBV12-3 or TRBV12-4 with TRBJ2-7, with D perhaps TRBD1 or TRBD2 (5 bases each). This CDR3 spans 14 amino acids. The CDR3 protein is CPSSLRGIGYEQYF. The CDR3 DNA is TGTCCCAGCAGTTTGAGGGGCATAGGTTACGAGCAGTACTTC.

V gene TRBV7-6 combines with J gene TRBJ1-4; D is undetermined. The CDR3 spans 15 residues. V lost 0 bases and J 7 bases, leaving 12 bases between the germline ends. Germline loops: CDR1 SGHVS, CDR2 FNYEAQ. The CDR3 loop reads CASSLAGSLSEKLFF. CDR3 nucleotides: TGTGCCAGCAGCTTAGCTGGGTCCTTAAGTGAAAAACTGTTTTTT.

This clonotype was detected a few times. The V call is TRBV2, the J call TRBJ2-7; no clear D gene. This CDR3 comprises 11 residues. The germline V gene encodes CDR1 SNHLY and CDR2 FYNNEI. V gave up 7 bases and J gave up 2 bases, with 6 bases separating them. The CDR3 coding sequence is TGTGCCAGCAAAGAGACCTACGAGCAGTACTTC. As protein: CASKETYEQYF.

In this sample, this clonotype turned up a few times. The rearrangement links TRBV18 to TRBJ2-5; D might be TRBD1 (6 bases). Trimming removed 0 bases from V and 5 bases from J, with 10 bases in between. The germline gives CDR1 KGHSH, CDR2 LQKENI. The CDR3 consists of 14 residues. CDR3 sequence: CASSPPTGLETQYF. DNA for the CDR3: TGTGCCAGCTCACCACCTACAGGGTTGGAGACCCAGTACTTC.

The CDR3 loop is CASSSRGVSAGKLFF. In DNA form, the CDR3 reads TGTGCCAGCAGCTCCCGAGGGGTCTCCGCTGGCAAACTGTTTTTT. V gene TRBV11-2 combines with J gene TRBJ1-4; the D gene is possibly TRBD1 (5 bases). Per germline, CDR1 SGHAT and CDR2 FQNNGV. Trimming removed 4 bases from V and 11 bases from J, with 20 bases in between. The CDR3 contains 15 residues.

This clonotype has a count of ten or more. V usage is TRBV20-1 and J usage is TRBJ2-6, with D possibly being TRBD2 (5 bases). Deletions cut 4 bases from V and 0 bases from J, with 10 bases between. The CDR3 contains 15 residues. CDR1 is DFQATT, CDR2 SNEGSKA, per germline (reference sequence). The CDR3 loop reads CSAIGILSGANVLTF. The CDR3 region has the DNA TGCAGTGCTATCGGGATCCTCTCTGGGGCCAACGTCCTGACTTTC.

The chain combines TRBV5-6 with TRBJ2-7; D is undetermined. The CDR3 is 14 amino acids. V shed 4 bases and J shed 2 bases, with 13 bases lying between them. CDR1 is SGHDT and CDR2 is YYEEEE in the germline V gene. In nucleotides, the CDR3 is TGTGCCAGCAGCGCCAAACCAGGAGCCTACGAGCAGTACTTC. Its protein is CASSAKPGAYEQYF. Full variable domain (missing parts from reference TRBV5-6 and TRBJ2-7): DAGVTQSPTHLIKTRGQQVTLRCSPKSGHDTVSWYQQALGQGPQFIFQYYEEEERQRGNFPDRFSGHQFPNYSSELNVNALLLGDSALYLCASSAKPGAYEQYFGPGTRLTVT.

The chain recombines TRBV7-2 with TRBJ2-7; D perhaps matches TRBD2 (6 bases). Germline V gives CDR1 SGHTA, CDR2 FQGNSA. V was cut by 2 bases and J by 3 bases, with 11 bases left in between. CDR3 length equals 14 residues. The CDR3 sequence is CASSLNGEDYEQYF. The CDR3 region has the DNA TGTGCCAGCAGCTTAAATGGGGAGGACTACGAGCAGTACTTC.

This clonotype was seen repeatedly, ten times or more. The chain carries TRBV5-1 and TRBJ2-1, with D perhaps TRBD1 (6 bases). Germline-derived CDR1 and CDR2 are SGHRS and YFSETQ. The CDR3 runs to 15 residues. The V gene lost 4 bases and the J gene lost 0 bases, with 11 bases spanning the gap. CDR3 residues: CASSIDRPSYNEQFF. CDR3 DNA: TGCGCCAGCAGCATAGACAGGCCCTCCTACAATGAGCAGTTCTTC.

Remarks on this clonotype: A much larger clone is a single base away; this may be a read error. V is TRBV20-1 and J is TRBJ2-5; tentatively, D is TRBD1 (7 bases). This CDR3 has 12 amino acids. Germline-derived CDR1 and CDR2 are DFQATT and SNEGSKA (reference sequence). CDR3 in amino acids: CGAPDRVAEQYF. The CDR3 nucleotides read TGCGGTGCACCCGACAGGGTAGCGGAGCAGTACTTC.

This clonotype showed up just a few times. The chain is built from TRBV24-1 and TRBJ2-3; the match to TRBD2 covers 7 bases. The CDR3 runs to 16 residues. V shed 1 base and J 0 bases; nucleotides not matched to a gene: 3. Germline CDR1 is KGHDR and CDR2 is SFDVKD. The CDR3 nucleotides are TGTGCCACCAGTGATTTTGCTAGCGGAAGCACAGATACGCAGTATTTT. This codes for CATSDFASGSTDTQYF.

The chain has TRBV20-1 and TRBJ2-3; 11 bases match TRBD2. CDR1 is DFQATT, CDR2 SNEGSKA, per germline (reference sequence). With 5 bases clipped from V and 2 bases from J, the junction kept 6 bases outside the gene matches. The CDR3 sequence is 15 residues long. CDR3 in amino acids: CSAYSGGELTDTQYF. As DNA, the CDR3 is TGCAGTGCTTATAGCGGGGGGGAGCTCACAGATACGCAGTATTTT.

The chain has TRBV4-3 and TRBJ2-7; TRBD2 aligns across 7 bases. Germline CDR1 is LGHNA and CDR2 is YSLEER. The CDR3 has 16 residues. Unmatched junction bases numbered 12, after V lost 0 bases and J lost 7 bases. The CDR3 DNA sequence: TGCGCCAGCAGCCAAGACTGGCTAGCGGAAAACAATGAGCAGTACTTC. Its translation is CASSQDWLAENNEQYF.

This clonotype was seen only a few times. The rearrangement uses TRBV28 and TRBJ1-2; no definite D call. This CDR3 contains 11 residues. Germline assignment: CDR1 MDHEN and CDR2 SYDVKM. Trimming left V 3 bases short and J 10 bases short, with 9 bases between. CDR3 DNA: TGTGCCAGCAGTTTGCCCGATACCTACACCTTC. Translation gives CASSLPDTYTF.

The gene calls are TRBV2 and TRBJ2-4; TRBD2 is a possible D gene (5 bases). Judging by the DNA end, TRBJ2-7 fits better; the J call may be wrong. This CDR3 has 15 amino acids. The germline CDR1 and CDR2 sequences are SNHLY and FYNNEI. The CDR3 DNA sequence: TGTGCCAGCAACCCATTGAGGGATTCTCTCTACGAGCAGTACTTC. It translates to CASNPLRDSLYEQYF.

This clonotype was detected a few times. This rearrangement joins TRBV4-1 to TRBJ2-1; D is possibly TRBD2 (7 bases). V gave up 4 bases and J gave up 5 bases, with 18 bases separating them. The germline V gene encodes CDR1 MGHRA and CDR2 YSYEKL. The CDR3 loop spans 16 amino acids. This CDR3 reads CASSPQSQGGDNEQFF. CDR3 bases: TGCGCCAGCAGCCCCCAATCTCAAGGGGGGGACAATGAGCAGTTCTTC.

This clonotype was counted at least ten times. The V call is TRBV7-2, the J call TRBJ2-1, with D unresolved. Germline V gene data show CDR1 as SGHTA and CDR2 as FQGNSA. V lost 0 bases and J 8 bases, leaving 5 bases between the germline ends. This CDR3 region has 12 residues. The CDR3 spells CASSLALDEQFF. CDR3 DNA sequence: TGTGCCAGCAGCTTAGCTTTAGATGAGCAGTTCTTC.

This chain links TRBV12-3 or TRBV12-4 with TRBJ1-1; D is unresolved. The CDR3 totals 13 residues. Trimming took 8 bases from V and 2 from J, leaving 12 bases between them. The CDR3 coding sequence is TGTGCCAGCCGATGGCGGCACAACACTGAAGCTTTCTTT. Its translation is CASRWRHNTEAFF.

This clonotype showed up many times. The chain has TRBV4-1 and TRBJ2-5, with 7 bases lining up with TRBD2. V was clipped by 1 base and J by 4 bases; unmatched bases: 6. Germline assignment: CDR1 MGHRA and CDR2 YSYEKL. CDR3 length equals 15 residues. CDR3 nucleotides: TGCGCCAGCAGCCAAGCCCCGGGGAGGGGAGAGACCCAGTACTTC. It specifies CASSQAPGRGETQYF.

The chain couples TRBV3-1 to TRBJ1-2; D may be TRBD1 (5 bases). In germline, CDR1 is LGHDT, CDR2 YNNKEL (reference sequence). The CDR3 sequence is 17 residues long. V lost 2 bases and J lost 8, with 24 bases in between. This chain's CDR3 is CASSQRLGPRGAAGYTF. In DNA, the CDR3 is TGTGCCAGCAGCCAAAGATTGGGGCCCCGGGGTGCCGCCGGCTACACCTTC.

The V gene is TRBV5-1, the J gene TRBJ2-5; maybe TRBD2 (7 bases). V dropped 3 bases and J dropped 1 base, with 13 bases sitting between them. The CDR3 consists of 15 residues. CDR1 SGHRS and CDR2 YFSETQ come from the germline V gene. CDR3 DNA sequence: TGCGCCAGCAGCTCCGCGCGGGGGCTCCAAGAGACCCAGTACTTC. As protein: CASSSARGLQETQYF.

The rearrangement links TRBV28 to TRBJ2-1, with 11 nucleotides matching TRBD1. CDR3 size: 16 residues. The junction had 7 bases not matched to a gene; V was cut back by 3 bases and J by 6 bases. The V gene's germline CDR1 is MDHEN and CDR2 SYDVKM. The CDR3 protein is CASSFRGQGVCNEQFF. The CDR3 DNA is TGTGCCAGCAGTTTTAGGGGACAGGGGGTCTGCAATGAGCAGTTCTTC.

The chain has TRBV2 and TRBJ2-5, with D uncertain. Germline CDR1 reads SNHLY; CDR2 reads FYNNEI. The CDR3 sequence is 14 residues long. Trimming took off 6 bases at V and 2 bases at J, with 13 bases between the two ends. The CDR3 sequence is CASSAREGQETQYF. The CDR3 DNA is TGTGCCAGCAGCGCAAGAGAAGGACAAGAGACCCAGTACTTC.

The V call is TRBV5-1, the J call TRBJ1-2; TRBD1 matches 8 bases. The junction had 10 bases not matched to a gene; V was cut back by 7 bases and J by 8 bases. The CDR3 covers 13 residues. The V gene's germline CDR1 is SGHRS and CDR2 YFSETQ. In nucleotides, the CDR3 is TGCGCCAGCGGCCCGGACAGGGTAGGCGGCTACACCTTC. Translating gives CASGPDRVGGYTF.

This clonotype was observed a few times. The chain carries TRBV7-6 and TRBJ2-2; D perhaps matches TRBD1 (5 bases). The CDR3 runs 15 residues. V lost 3 bases and J 4 bases, leaving 12 bases between the germline ends. Germline lookup yields CDR1 SGHVS and CDR2 FNYEAQ. This CDR3 is CASSFGQGSTGELFF. The CDR3 DNA sequence: TGTGCCAGCAGCTTCGGGCAGGGCAGCACCGGGGAGCTGTTTTTT.